This entry lists 9 T cell receptor beta chains sequenced from one sample in a study of OX40 agonist ivuxolimab in advanced cancers. Receptor libraries were prepared by the immunoSEQ multiplex PCR assay. What TCRdb holds here is the immuneACCESS table cut down to in-frame rearrangements. Part of the clones is not present; checked against another copy, under half of the missing clones reflect an unresolved V gene, and the others are unexplained. This sample is represented by around 40,000 clones; 70% to 85% of them were singletons. The leading ten clones occupy approximately 7.3% of the sample. This sample comprised CD4+ or CD8+ T cells sorted from blood, obtained in a trial of the OX40 agonist ivuxolimab. The receptor set was obtained from an adult with an advanced solid tumor such as melanoma, head and neck, liver or kidney cancer.

The V and J genes are TRBV30 and TRBJ2-3; the D gene is possibly TRBD2 (5 bases). Trimming removed 1 base at V and 6 bases at J, with 14 bases between. Germline V lookup: CDR1 GTSNPN, CDR2 SVGIG (reference sequence). The CDR3 totals 14 residues. In DNA, the CDR3 is TGTGCCTGGAGTGATATCGGGGTGGCCGATACGCAGTATTTT. As protein: CAWSDIGVADTQYF.

The sample holds one count of this clone. The rearrangement links TRBV10-3 to TRBJ1-2; D is unclear. This CDR3 is built from 12 residues. Trimming took 6 bases from V and 0 from J, leaving 5 bases between them. Germline CDR1 ENHRY, CDR2 SYGVKD. DNA of the CDR3: TGTGCCATCAGCAGCCCTAACTATGGCTACACCTTC. Residues: CAISSPNYGYTF.

The chain carries TRBV6-5 and TRBJ1-3; no clear D. The CDR3 runs to 16 residues. Trimming removed 2 bases from V and 2 bases from J, with 13 bases in between. CDR1 MNHEY and CDR2 SVGAGI come from the germline V gene. The CDR3 region is CASSYSTSLAGNTIYF. The CDR3 region has the DNA TGTGCCAGCAGTTACAGTACAAGCCTAGCTGGAAACACCATATATTTT.

This chain connects TRBV27 to TRBJ1-1; D is undetermined. V was cut by 2 bases and J by 2 bases, with 6 bases left in between. The V gene's germline CDR1 is MNHEY and CDR2 SMNVEV (reference sequence). There are 13 residues in the CDR3. The DNA of the CDR3 is TGTGCCAGCAGTTTAAGTATCAACACTGAAGCTTTCTTT. Its translation: CASSLSINTEAFF.

This chain links TRBV9 with TRBJ2-5; TRBD2 might be the D (6 bases). The germline V and J ends were trimmed by 0 bases and 5 bases, with 20 bases remaining between them. The V gene's germline CDR1 is SGDLS and CDR2 YYNGEE. The CDR3 is 17 amino acids. CDR3 in DNA: TGTGCCAGCAGCGTAGTTGGGGTGGGCGGGACGATGGAGACCCAGTACTTC. Amino acid sequence: CASSVVGVGGTMETQYF.

The rearrangement links TRBV6-5 to TRBJ1-2; D ambiguous. V was cut by 4 bases and J by 3 bases, with 9 bases left in between. Germline CDR1 is MNHEY and CDR2 is SVGAGI. This CDR3 has 13 residues. The CDR3 protein is CASSLEGYYGYTF. The CDR3 DNA sequence: TGTGCCAGCAGTTTGGAAGGATACTATGGCTACACCTTC.

The genes are TRBV5-4 and TRBJ2-5, with 9 bases that match TRBD1. The CDR3 runs to 16 residues. Looked up from germline, CDR1 is SGHNT and CDR2 is YYREEE (reference sequence). V lost 4 bases and J lost 8; bases outside the gene matches: 15. The CDR3 coding sequence is TGTGCCAGCAGCGCCCAGGGGGGACAGGGACAAGTTACCCAGTACTTC. Its translation is CASSAQGGQGQVTQYF.

This chain uses TRBV9 with TRBJ2-6; the D is unclear. The CDR3 spans 16 residues. Trimming took off 5 bases at V and 0 bases at J, with 12 bases between the two ends. CDR1 is SGDLS and CDR2 is YYNGEE in the germline V gene. The CDR3 loop is CASSQGRSSGANVLTF. The DNA of the CDR3 is TGTGCCAGCAGTCAAGGACGAAGCTCTGGGGCCAACGTCCTGACTTTC.

The V gene is TRBV7-8, the J gene TRBJ1-2, with no clear D. This CDR3 contains 11 residues. The V end lost 2 bases, the J end lost 6 bases, and 4 bases lay between the germline ends. Germline V gene lookup returns CDR1 SGHVS and CDR2 FQNEAQ. DNA for the CDR3: TGTGCCAGCAGCTTATACGATGGCTACACCTTC. Translation gives CASSLYDGYTF.